This entry is about one T cell receptor beta chain. Its antigen is unknown. Per-nucleotide qualities are absent, and no much larger clonotype sits a single base away. Interpreted using the paper, the time point label stands for: resected brain tissue, or blood drawn just prior to surgery. The surgery cases with the highest brain T cell transcript signatures were chosen for TCR beta chain sequencing of brain tissue, and also of blood when blood was available. Patients had been treated with at least one anti-epileptic drug before surgery. The TCR-sequenced patients were children whose drug-resistant epilepsy was caused by tuberous sclerosis complex, focal cortical dysplasia, Rasmussen encephalitis or hemimegalencephaly. The Monarch genomic DNA purification kit was used to extract bulk genomic DNA from unsorted brain tissue and whole blood. This sample stems from a study of brain T cells in children with intractable seizures (dated by TCRdb to the early 2020s). Background for the entire study: Resected brain tissue from over 50 pediatric epilepsy surgery cases was initially screened for immune gene transcripts with a NanoString immunology panel. Among the approximately twelve selected surgery cases, eight also had pre-surgery blood sequenced, leaving four with brain tissue only.

The immunoSEQ assay was used to generate TCR beta chain sequences from genomic DNA. Processing in the source paper ran as follows. CDR3 sequences not starting with the conserved framework cysteine at position 104 were manually removed. To get clonality, the normalized Shannon's Diversity Index was subtracted from one, giving values from 0 (maximal diversity) to 1 (oligoclonal). Chi-squared comparison-of-proportions tests assessed whether the same CDR3 differed in frequency between samples, such as brain versus blood. Public clonotypes were found through immuneACCESS searches, while the VDJdb browser was used to judge similarity to known antiviral clonotypes. TCRdb mirrors the immuneACCESS table, restricted to in-frame sequences. Some clones are absent from its copies; in checked studies, under half trace to an unresolved V gene, and the reason for the others is unknown. V, J and clone size are those of that table, while D and trimming were read from the DNA. The sample profile shows 75,000 to 80,000 clones; around 93% of them were found once. Of the sample, 1.5% is held by the ten largest clones.

There are 14 amino acids in the CDR3, from cysteine to phenylalanine inclusive. Only the CDR3 DNA is retained, 42 bases long and in frame from the first base. The germline V gene (reference sequence) supplies CDR1 LNHDA and CDR2 SQIVND. The germline V end is reduced by 8 bases and the J end by 4 bases; junction bases left unmatched: 8. The study at large found these results: Because pre- and post-surgery blood were sequenced to different depths, clones absent from the pre-surgery sample may reflect undersampling. Viral specificity was inferred solely from CDR3 sequence similarity, and the HCMV serostatus of the patients was not known.

The input for sequencing was peripheral blood, taken at surgery. This TCR derives from a boy younger than two with tuberous sclerosis and intractable seizures. The chain links TRBV19 with TRBJ2-3, and TRBD1 matches 8 of the central bases. Here the CDR3 is given as CASGTGQGADTQYF. In nucleotide form, the sequence is TGTGCCAGTGGGACAGGACAGGGTGCAGATACGCAGTATTTT.